This is a list of T cell receptor beta chains from one sample in a study of Ad26.COV2.S vaccination and SARS-CoV-2 variants. Assay: immunoSEQ multiplex PCR; the TCRdb copy retains only in-frame clones and omits some. The sample shows 450,000 to 550,000 clones, nearly 90% of them seen only once. This material consisted of peripheral blood, taken in a trial of Ad26.COV2.S vaccine versus placebo. All receptors derive from a person between 18 and 65 years old who received the Ad26.COV2.S COVID-19 vaccine or a placebo. CDR3s include the opening cysteine and the closing phenylalanine or tryptophan. A D gene is named only where the DNA matches it firmly. Rows may omit the clone size; those that give it use once, few, many or a size class.

>TRBD2|14|-|TRBV7-2|TRBJ2-5
TGTGCCAGCAGCCATAGCGGGGGTCGGGAGACCCAGTACTTC
CASSHSGGRETQYF
>TRBD1|11|-|TRBV4-1|TRBJ1-2
TGCGCCAAGGGACAGATTTATGGCTACACCTTC
CAKGQIYGYTF
>-|15|-|TRBV5-1|TRBJ2-3
TGCGCCAGCAGATGGACCTTCGGCGGCACAGATACGCAGTATTTT
CASRWTFGGTDTQYF
>-|15|once|TRBV11-2|TRBJ1-1
TGTGCCAGCAGCTTGCACAGGGCCATGAACACTGAAGCTTTCTTT
CASSLHRAMNTEAFF
>-|14|-|TRBV9|TRBJ1-1
TGTGCCAGCAGCCGGAGTGGGTGGAACACTGAAGCTTTCTTT
CASSRSGWNTEAFF
>TRBD1|14|-|TRBV5-4|TRBJ2-5
TGTGCCAGCAGCCGTGACAGGGACGGAGAGACCCAGTACTTC
CASSRDRDGETQYF
>-|14|-|TRBV6-5|TRBJ1-1
TGTGCCAGCCGCCAAAGGAGTGTGGGCACTGAAGCTTTCTTT
CASRQRSVGTEAFF
>-|13|-|TRBV27|TRBJ1-2
TGTGCCAGCGGCGTACTGCTGGGCTATGGCTACACCTTC
CASGVLLGYGYTF
>-|13|-|TRBV6-5|TRBJ1-5
TGTGCCAGCAGTTACTCAGTTTCTCAGCCCCAGCATTTT
CASSYSVSQPQHF
>-|13|few|TRBV10-2|TRBJ2-4
TGCGCCAGCAGTGTTATGGGTGAGAACATTCAGTACTTC
CASSVMGENIQYF
>TRBD1|13|-|TRBV7-2|TRBJ1-1
TGTGCCAGCAGCCGTAACAGGGGCACTGAAGCTTTCTTT
CASSRNRGTEAFF
>-|16|-|TRBV4-3|TRBJ1-1
TGCGCCAGCAGCCAAGACCCCCGAGCAGGGATCTCGCGGGCTTTCTTT
CASSQDPRAGISRAFF
>-|11|-|TRBV6-6|TRBJ1-2
TGTGCCAGCAGTCCAGGGGTGGGCTACACCTTC
CASSPGVGYTF
>-|13|-|TRBV5-1|TRBJ1-2
TGCGCCAGCAGTATTGACGGCGCTTCGTACTACACCTTC
CASSIDGASYYTF
>-|19|once|TRBV4-1|TRBJ1-6
TGCGCCAGCAGCCAAGGCCGTCCGACCCTTAGCTCCTATAATTCACCCCTCCACTTT
CASSQGRPTLSSYNSPLHF
>-|14|-|TRBV2|TRBJ2-2
TGTGCCAGCAGTGTGGCACCGAACACCGGGGAGCTGTTTTTT
CASSVAPNTGELFF
>-|15|-|TRBV4-2|TRBJ2-4
TGTGCCAGCAGCCAAGACTCACACCAACCAAACATTCAGTACTTC
CASSQDSHQPNIQYF
>-|15|-|TRBV24-1|TRBJ2-2
TGTGCCACCAGTGATCCCCAGGGTTACACCGGGGAGCTGTTTTTT
CATSDPQGYTGELFF
>TRBD1|16|-|TRBV5-1|TRBJ1-1
TGCGCCAGCAGCTTCACGGGACAGGGATTGAACACTGAAGCTTTCTTT
CASSFTGQGLNTEAFF
>TRBD2|16|-|TRBV5-1|TRBJ2-3
TGCGCCAGCAGCCCACCGACTAGCGGACGCACAGATACGCAGTATTTT
CASSPPTSGRTDTQYF
>TRBD1|17|-|TRBV18|TRBJ1-2
TGTGCCAGCTCACCGAGGTCCGAGGGGGCGCGGCCCTATGGCTACACCTTC
CASSPRSEGARPYGYTF
>TRBD1|19|-|TRBV4-1|TRBJ1-5
TGCGCCAGCAGCAACGAAAACCCGGGACAGTCGTATAGCAATCAGCCCCAGCATTTT
CASSNENPGQSYSNQPQHF
>-|14|-|TRBV28|TRBJ2-6
TGTGCCAGCAGCCAACAGGTTTGGGCCAACGTCCTGACTTTC
CASSQQVWANVLTF
>-|18|-|TRBV7-3|TRBJ1-5
TGTGCCAGCAGCTTGGGGCCATTCGGTAGGGGTGTTCATCAGCCCCAGCATTTT
CASSLGPFGRGVHQPQHF
>-|14|-|TRBV6-5|TRBJ2-7
TGTGCCAGCAGTTACTCTTGGGCCCAGGGGGAGCAGTACTTC
CASSYSWAQGEQYF
>-|13|-|TRBV11-3|TRBJ2-1
TGTGCCAGCAGCTTAGGGTTGGGGTGGCCACAGTTCTTC
CASSLGLGWPQFF
>TRBD1|14|-|TRBV4-3|TRBJ1-2
TGCGCCAGCAGCCAAGATAGACAGGGGAGAGGCTACACCTTC
CASSQDRQGRGYTF
>-|15|-|TRBV24-1|TRBJ1-1
TGTGCCACCAGTGATGGGCGGAGCGGGCACACTGAAGCTTTCTTT
CATSDGRSGHTEAFF
>-|13|-|TRBV5-6|TRBJ1-2
TGTGCCAGCACCCTTGGGAAAAACTATGGCTACACCTTC
CASTLGKNYGYTF
>-|16|-|TRBV7-6|TRBJ1-6
TGTGCCAGCAGCCCGGAGGTGCCATCGAGTAATTCACCCCTCCACTTT
CASSPEVPSSNSPLHF
>-|18|-|TRBV3-1/TRBV3-2|TRBJ1-1
TGTGCCTTCTGCTTAGCCCCAGGCGGGGGGGAGGTGAACACTGAAGCTTTCTTT
CAFCLAPGGGEVNTEAFF
>TRBD1|16|-|TRBV28|TRBJ1-1
TGTGCCAGCATCACCTGGGGGGACAGGGGGCTTACTGAAGCTTTCTTT
CASITWGDRGLTEAFF
>-|14|-|TRBV7-2|TRBJ1-5
TGTGCCAGCAGCTTTGGACACAGCAATCAGCCCCAGCATTTT
CASSFGHSNQPQHF
>TRBD1|15|-|TRBV7-8|TRBJ2-2
TGTGCCAGCAGCTTCGGGACAGGGGGTAGCGGGGAGCTGTTTTTT
CASSFGTGGSGELFF
>-|13|-|TRBV5-1|TRBJ1-2
TGCGCCAGCTCGGAGACAGTCAACCACTTCTACACCTTC
CASSETVNHFYTF
>TRBD1|14|-|TRBV5-1|TRBJ1-5
TGCGCCAGCAGCACCGGACAGGGAGATCAGCCCCAGCATTTT
CASSTGQGDQPQHF
>TRBD1|15|-|TRBV7-3|TRBJ2-2
TGTGCCAGCAGCCCGACAGGGAATCGGGCCGGGGAGCTGTTTTTT
CASSPTGNRAGELFF
>-|12|-|TRBV3-1/TRBV3-2|TRBJ2-5
TGTGCCAGCAGCAGGATACAAGAGACCCAGTACTTC
CASSRIQETQYF